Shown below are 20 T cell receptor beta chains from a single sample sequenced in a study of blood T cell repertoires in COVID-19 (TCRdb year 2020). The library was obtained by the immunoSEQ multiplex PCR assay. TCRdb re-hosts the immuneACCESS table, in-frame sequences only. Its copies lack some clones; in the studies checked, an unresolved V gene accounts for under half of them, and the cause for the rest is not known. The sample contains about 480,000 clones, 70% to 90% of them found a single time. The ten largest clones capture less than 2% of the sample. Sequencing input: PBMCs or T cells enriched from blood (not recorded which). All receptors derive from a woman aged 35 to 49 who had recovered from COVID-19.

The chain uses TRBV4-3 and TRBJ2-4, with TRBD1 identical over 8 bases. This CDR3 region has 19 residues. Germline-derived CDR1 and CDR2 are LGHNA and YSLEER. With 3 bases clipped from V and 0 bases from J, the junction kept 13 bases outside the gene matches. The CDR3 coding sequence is TGCGCCAGCAGCCAGGAAAGACAGGGGCAGATCTTAGCCAAAAACATTCAGTACTTC. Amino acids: CASSQERQGQILAKNIQYF.

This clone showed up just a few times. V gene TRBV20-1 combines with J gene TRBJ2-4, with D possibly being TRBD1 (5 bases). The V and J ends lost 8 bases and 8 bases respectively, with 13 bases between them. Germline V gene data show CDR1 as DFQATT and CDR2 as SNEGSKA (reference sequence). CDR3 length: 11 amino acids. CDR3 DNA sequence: TGCAGTCAAGTGGTAGGGGACATTCAGTACTTC. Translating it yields CSQVVGDIQYF.

The CDR3 region is CASSLMDRASTDTQYF. The CDR3 region has the DNA TGTGCCAGCAGCCTCATGGACAGAGCTAGCACAGATACGCAGTATTTT. The J gene is TRBJ2-3, the V gene TRBV7-6; D is perhaps TRBD1 (6 bases). From germline, CDR1 is SGHVS and CDR2 FNYEAQ. V was trimmed by 5 bases and J by 0 bases, leaving 15 bases between them. This CDR3 comprises 16 residues.

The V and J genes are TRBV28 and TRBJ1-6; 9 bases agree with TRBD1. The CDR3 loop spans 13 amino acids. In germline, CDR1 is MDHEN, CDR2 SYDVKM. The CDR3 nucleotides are TGTGCTACCGGGACAGGGTTCAATTCACCCCTCCACTTT. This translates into CATGTGFNSPLHF.

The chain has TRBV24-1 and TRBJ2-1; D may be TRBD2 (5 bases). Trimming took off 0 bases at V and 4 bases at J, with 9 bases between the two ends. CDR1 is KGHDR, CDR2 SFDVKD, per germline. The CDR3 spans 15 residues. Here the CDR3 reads CATSDLRGSYNEQFF. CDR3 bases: TGTGCCACCAGTGATTTGCGAGGGAGTTACAATGAGCAGTTCTTC.

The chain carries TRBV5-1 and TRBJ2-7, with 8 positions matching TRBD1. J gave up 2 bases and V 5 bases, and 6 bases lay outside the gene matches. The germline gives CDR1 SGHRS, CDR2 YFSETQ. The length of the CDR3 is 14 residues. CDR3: CASRTQGAAYEQYF. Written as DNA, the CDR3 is TGCGCCAGCAGAACCCAGGGGGCGGCCTACGAGCAGTACTTC.

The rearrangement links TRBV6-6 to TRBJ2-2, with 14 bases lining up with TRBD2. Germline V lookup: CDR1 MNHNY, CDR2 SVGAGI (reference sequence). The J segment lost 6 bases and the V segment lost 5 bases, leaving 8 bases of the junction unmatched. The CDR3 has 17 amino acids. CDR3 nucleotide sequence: TGTGCCAGCAGTCCGCAGGGACTAGCGGGAGAGGCCGGGGAGCTGTTTTTT. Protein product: CASSPQGLAGEAGELFF.

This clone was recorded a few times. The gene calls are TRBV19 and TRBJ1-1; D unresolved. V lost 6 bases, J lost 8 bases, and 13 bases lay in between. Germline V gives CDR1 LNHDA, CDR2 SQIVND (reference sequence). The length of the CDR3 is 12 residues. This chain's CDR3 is CASRTVREEAFF. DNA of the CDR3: TGTGCCAGTAGAACAGTCCGAGAGGAAGCTTTCTTT.

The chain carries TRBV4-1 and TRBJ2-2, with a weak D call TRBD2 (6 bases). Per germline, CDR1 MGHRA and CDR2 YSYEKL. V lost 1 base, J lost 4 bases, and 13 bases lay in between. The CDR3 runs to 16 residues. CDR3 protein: CASSQGAGVITGELFF. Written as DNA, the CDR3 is TGCGCCAGCAGCCAAGGAGCGGGCGTAATCACCGGGGAGCTGTTTTTT.

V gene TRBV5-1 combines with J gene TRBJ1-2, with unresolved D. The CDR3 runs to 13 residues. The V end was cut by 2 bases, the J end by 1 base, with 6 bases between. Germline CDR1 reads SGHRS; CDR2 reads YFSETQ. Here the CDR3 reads CASSFRINYGYTF. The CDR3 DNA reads TGCGCCAGCAGCTTCAGGATTAACTATGGCTACACCTTC. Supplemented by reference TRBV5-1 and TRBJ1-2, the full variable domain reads KAGVTQTPRYLIKTRGQQVTLSCSPISGHRSVSWYQQTPGQGLQFLFEYFSETQRNKGNFPGRFSGRQFSNSRSEMNVSTLELGDSALYLCASSFRINYGYTFGSGTRLTVV.

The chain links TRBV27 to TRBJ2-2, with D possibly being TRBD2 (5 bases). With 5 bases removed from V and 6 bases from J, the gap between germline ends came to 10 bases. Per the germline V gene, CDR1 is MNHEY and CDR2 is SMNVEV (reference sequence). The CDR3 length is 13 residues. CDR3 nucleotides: TGTGCCAGCAGTCGAGGAGGAGCCGGGGAGCTGTTTTTT. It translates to CASSRGGAGELFF.

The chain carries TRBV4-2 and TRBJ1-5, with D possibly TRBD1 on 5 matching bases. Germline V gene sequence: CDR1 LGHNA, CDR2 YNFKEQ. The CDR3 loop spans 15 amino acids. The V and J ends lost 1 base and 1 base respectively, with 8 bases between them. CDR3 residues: CASSQGGGSNQPQHF. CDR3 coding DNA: TGTGCCAGCAGCCAAGGGGGCGGAAGCAATCAGCCCCAGCATTTT.

CDR3 protein: CASSDWTGGSTEAFF. The DNA of the CDR3 is TGTGCCAGCAGCGACTGGACAGGAGGTAGCACTGAAGCTTTCTTT. V is TRBV5-6 and J is TRBJ1-1, with TRBD1 matching over 7 bases. Germline V gene sequence: CDR1 SGHDT, CDR2 YYEEEE. This CDR3 contains 15 residues. With V trimmed by 4 bases and J by 4 bases, 10 bases remained unmatched. The variable domain in full, completed from reference TRBV5-6 and TRBJ1-1, reads DAGVTQSPTHLIKTRGQQVTLRCSPKSGHDTVSWYQQALGQGPQFIFQYYEEEERQRGNFPDRFSGHQFPNYSSELNVNALLLGDSALYLCASSDWTGGSTEAFFGQGTRLTVV.

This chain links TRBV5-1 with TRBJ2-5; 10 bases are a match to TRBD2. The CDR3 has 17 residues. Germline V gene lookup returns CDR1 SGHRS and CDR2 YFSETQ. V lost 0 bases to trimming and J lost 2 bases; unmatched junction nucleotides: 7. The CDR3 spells CASSLALAGAGQETQYF. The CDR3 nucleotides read TGCGCCAGCAGCTTGGCCCTAGCGGGAGCGGGTCAAGAGACCCAGTACTTC.

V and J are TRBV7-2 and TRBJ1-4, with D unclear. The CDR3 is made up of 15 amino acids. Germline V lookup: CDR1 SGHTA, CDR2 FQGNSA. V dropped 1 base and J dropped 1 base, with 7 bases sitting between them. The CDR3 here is CASSLERLTNEKLFF. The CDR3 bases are TGTGCCAGCAGCTTAGAGAGGCTAACTAATGAAAAACTGTTTTTT.

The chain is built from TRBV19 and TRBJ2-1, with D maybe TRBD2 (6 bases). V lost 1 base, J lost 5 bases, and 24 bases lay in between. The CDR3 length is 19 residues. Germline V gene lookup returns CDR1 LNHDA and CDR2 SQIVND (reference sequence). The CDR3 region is CASSIGLGWGSGGDNEQFF. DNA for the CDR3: TGTGCCAGTAGTATAGGTCTGGGCTGGGGGAGCGGAGGGGACAATGAGCAGTTCTTC.

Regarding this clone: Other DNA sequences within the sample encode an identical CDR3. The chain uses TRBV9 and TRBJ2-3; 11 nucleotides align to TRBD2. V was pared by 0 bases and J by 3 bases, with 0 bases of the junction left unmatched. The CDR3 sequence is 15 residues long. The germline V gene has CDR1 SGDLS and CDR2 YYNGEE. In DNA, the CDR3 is TGTGCCAGCAGCGTAGGGACTAGCGGGACAGATACGCAGTATTTT. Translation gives CASSVGTSGTDTQYF.

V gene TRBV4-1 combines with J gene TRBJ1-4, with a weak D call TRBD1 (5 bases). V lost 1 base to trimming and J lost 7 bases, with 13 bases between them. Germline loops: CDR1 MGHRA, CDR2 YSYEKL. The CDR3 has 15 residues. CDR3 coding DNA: TGCGCCAGCAGCCAAGGGGGCAGGGTTGGTGAAAAACTGTTTTTT. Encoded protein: CASSQGGRVGEKLFF.

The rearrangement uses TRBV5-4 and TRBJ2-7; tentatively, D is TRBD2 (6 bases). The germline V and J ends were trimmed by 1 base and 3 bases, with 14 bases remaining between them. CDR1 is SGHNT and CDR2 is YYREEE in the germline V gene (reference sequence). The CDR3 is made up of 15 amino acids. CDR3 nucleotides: TGTGCCAGCAGCTTGAGTACTAGCCGGAGCTACGAGCAGTACTTC. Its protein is CASSLSTSRSYEQYF.

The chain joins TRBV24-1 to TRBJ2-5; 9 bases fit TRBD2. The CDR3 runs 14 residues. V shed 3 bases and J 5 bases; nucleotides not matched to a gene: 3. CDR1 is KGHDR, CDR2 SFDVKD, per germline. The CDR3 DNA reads TGTGCCACCAGTGATCCCAGCGGGAGGGAGACCCAGTACTTC. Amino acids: CATSDPSGRETQYF.